This TCR beta chain was captured in a study of T cell responses to AZD1222 COVID-19 vaccine. Findings and limits, study-wide: Females outnumbered males among donors, who were mostly white British; clonal diversity was possibly underestimated.

TCRdb's copy holds only in-frame clones and misses some; the assay was immunoSEQ multiplex PCR. The data hold roughly 90,000 clones, with roughly nine tenths observed a single time. The CDR3 runs to 13 residues. The germline V and J ends were trimmed by 3 bases and 9 bases, with 12 bases remaining between them. The germline V gene encodes CDR1 WNHNN and CDR2 SYGVQD (reference sequence). On this clone itself: The antigen is unknown.

V is TRBV10-1 and J is TRBJ1-5, with unresolved D. The TCR was taken from an adult who received the AZD1222 COVID-19 vaccine. The starting material was peripheral blood, obtained 28 days after the second AZD1222 dose. The CDR3 sequence is CASSDRIPGPQHF. The CDR3 region has the DNA TGCGCCAGCAGTGACAGGATACCGGGGCCCCAGCATTTT.